Shown below are 15 T cell receptor beta chains from a single sample sequenced in a study of T cell responses to AZD1222 COVID-19 vaccine. Assay: immunoSEQ multiplex PCR; the TCRdb copy retains only in-frame clones and omits some. Altogether fewer than 95,000 clones are present, 75% to 90% being singletons, with the ten largest covering 30% to 40%. The input for sequencing was peripheral blood, taken on day 0 of AZD1222 vaccination. These receptors all stem from an adult in good health.

The chain has TRBV19 and TRBJ2-2; 8 bases fit TRBD1. Germline V gene lookup returns CDR1 LNHDA and CDR2 SQIVND (reference sequence). V gave up 1 base and J gave up 3 bases; unmatched junction bases: 1. The CDR3 loop spans 15 amino acids. The CDR3, as DNA: TGTGCCAGTAGTATAGGGACAGGGTACACCGGGGAGCTGTTTTTT. Protein sequence: CASSIGTGYTGELFF.

The V and J genes are TRBV27 and TRBJ1-2; 10 bases are shared with TRBD1. J gave up 4 bases and V 2 bases, and 4 bases lay outside the gene matches. Germline V gene data show CDR1 as MNHEY and CDR2 as SMNVEV (reference sequence). The CDR3 runs 15 residues. The CDR3 bases are TGTGCCAGCAGTTTAACCCGGACAGGGGGCTATGGCTACACCTTC. Translation gives CASSLTRTGGYGYTF.

The J gene is TRBJ1-1, the V gene TRBV28; no clear D. Trimming left V 8 bases short and J 1 base short, with 11 bases between. The CDR3 length is 13 residues. Germline V gives CDR1 MDHEN, CDR2 SYDVKM. The CDR3 loop reads CASFKQRNTEAFF. DNA for the CDR3: TGTGCCAGCTTTAAGCAAAGGAACACTGAAGCTTTCTTT.

The chain links TRBV19 to TRBJ2-2, with a tentative D call TRBD2 (6 bases). Germline values: CDR1 LNHDA, CDR2 SQIVND (reference sequence). The V and J ends lost 4 bases and 7 bases respectively, with 19 bases between them. The CDR3 contains 16 residues. The CDR3 DNA is TGTGCCAGTAGTACCGACGTGGCGGGAAGAGTCGGGGAGCTGTTTTTT. Protein sequence: CASSTDVAGRVGELFF.

This clone is a singleton in its sample. The chain uses TRBV4-1 and TRBJ2-3, with TRBD2 as a possible D gene (6 bases). V shed 2 bases and J shed 3 bases, with 15 bases lying between them. The V gene's germline CDR1 is MGHRA and CDR2 YSYEKL. The CDR3 runs to 16 residues. The CDR3 coding sequence is TGCGCCAGCAGCCAACGTCGGCGGGAAGGGACAGATACGCAGTATTTT. It specifies CASSQRRREGTDTQYF.

The chain uses TRBV7-9 and TRBJ2-7; either TRBD1 or TRBD2 may supply D (5 bases each). CDR1 and CDR2 from the germline V gene are SEHNR and FQNEAQ (reference sequence). This CDR3 comprises 16 residues. V was clipped by 5 bases and J by 0 bases, with 17 bases between them. The CDR3 protein is CASSPPGASFSYEQYF. CDR3 nucleotides: TGTGCCAGCAGCCCCCCCGGGGCAAGCTTCTCCTACGAGCAGTACTTC.

The chain is built from TRBV25-1 and TRBJ2-7, with D possibly being TRBD1 (5 bases). The germline V gene encodes CDR1 MGHDK and CDR2 SYGVNS. With 6 bases removed from V and 1 base from J, the gap between germline ends came to 10 bases. The CDR3 consists of 13 residues. CDR3 sequence (DNA): TGTGCCAGCAGGCGTTCAGGGTCCTACGAGCAGTACTTC. It translates to CASRRSGSYEQYF.

The rearrangement links TRBV25-1 to TRBJ1-4; 7 nucleotides align to TRBD1. The CDR3 is 14 amino acids. Germline V CDR1 and CDR2: MGHDK, SYGVNS. V trimming: 6 bases; J trimming: 6 bases; junction bases outside the gene matches: 7. The CDR3 DNA reads TGTGCCAGCAGGTTGACAGGGAATTATGAAAAACTGTTTTTT. Its protein product is CASRLTGNYEKLFF.

The V call is TRBV15, the J call TRBJ1-6; D perhaps matches TRBD1 (5 bases). Germline CDR1 LNHNV, CDR2 YYDKDF (reference sequence). The V gene lost 8 bases and the J gene lost 5 bases, with 13 bases spanning the gap. This CDR3 is 14 amino acids long. The CDR3 DNA follows: TGTGCCACCCGGGGGACGGCTAATAATTCACCCCTCCACTTT. Protein product: CATRGTANNSPLHF.

Comments on this clone: Other nucleotide sequences from this sample produce the same CDR3. The chain links TRBV9 to TRBJ1-1; maybe TRBD1 (6 bases). V was cut by 2 bases and J by 0 bases, with 11 bases left in between. CDR3 length equals 15 residues. The germline V gene encodes CDR1 SGDLS and CDR2 YYNGEE. This chain's CDR3 is CASSVTGTMNTEAFF. The CDR3 region has the DNA TGTGCCAGCAGCGTGACAGGCACCATGAACACTGAAGCTTTCTTT.

The chain couples TRBV6-5 to TRBJ1-2; 7 bases agree with TRBD1. V lost 6 bases, J lost 5 bases, and 12 bases stayed unmatched. CDR1 MNHEY and CDR2 SVGAGI come from the germline V gene. CDR3 length: 15 residues. CDR3 nucleotides: TGTGCCAGCAGCCTTTCCAGACAGGGTTGGTATGGCTACACCTTC. Its protein is CASSLSRQGWYGYTF.

This clone was seen a handful of times. The chain is built from TRBV28 and TRBJ2-1, with 7 bases matching TRBD1. The V gene end was trimmed by 6 bases and the J gene end by 0 bases; junction bases not matched to a gene: 8. The CDR3 spans 16 residues. Germline V CDR1 and CDR2: MDHEN, SYDVKM. The CDR3 here is CASSRWDRRSYNEQFF. The CDR3 region has the DNA TGTGCCAGCAGCCGGTGGGACAGACGCTCCTACAATGAGCAGTTCTTC.

This clone was recorded once. The V gene is TRBV6-5, the J gene TRBJ1-6; tentatively, D is TRBD1 (6 bases). Trimming took 7 bases from V and 6 from J, leaving 10 bases between them. The CDR3 length is 13 residues. Germline CDR1 reads MNHEY; CDR2 reads SVGAGI. CDR3 nucleotides: TGTGCCAGCAACGGACAGCCTAATTCACCCCTCCACTTT. It encodes CASNGQPNSPLHF.

For the CDR3, the DNA is TGTGCCAGCAGTGCCCGGGCGGGAGCTTACAATGAGCAGTTCTTC. Amino acid sequence: CASSARAGAYNEQFF. J is TRBJ2-1 and V is TRBV27; 7 bases are shared with TRBD2. CDR3 length equals 15 residues. Germline CDR1 MNHEY, CDR2 SMNVEV (reference sequence). The V gene end was trimmed by 5 bases and the J gene end by 4 bases; junction bases not matched to a gene: 8.

J is TRBJ2-7 and V is TRBV28, with D possibly matching TRBD1 (6 bases). The V and J ends lost 3 bases and 6 bases respectively, with 12 bases between them. This CDR3 spans 13 amino acids. From germline, CDR1 is MDHEN and CDR2 SYDVKM. CDR3 bases: TGTGCCAGCAGTTTGAACAGGGCTACCGAGCAGTACTTC. Its protein product is CASSLNRATEQYF.